These T cell receptor beta chains were read from a single sample in a study of shared clonotypes between healthy human individuals. Assay: immunoSEQ multiplex PCR; the TCRdb copy retains only in-frame clones and omits some. The sample holds hundreds of thousands of clones; 98% are singletons and the top ten take approximately 0.3%. The sample consisted of naive CD8+ T cells sorted from blood. Receptors were obtained from a man aged 25 to 40 in good health. Each CDR3 is given without its conserved first and last residue. Fields, in order: V gene, J gene, CDR3 protein.

v_call: TRBV6-1; j_call: TRBJ2-7; cdr3_aa: ASNGQGFYEQY
v_call: TRBV7-2; j_call: TRBJ2-3; cdr3_aa: ASSLAGRDTQY
v_call: TRBV30; j_call: TRBJ2-7; cdr3_aa: AWRVAYEQY
v_call: TRBV9; j_call: TRBJ2-7; cdr3_aa: ASSEDSALGEQY
v_call: TRBV4-3; j_call: TRBJ2-7; cdr3_aa: ASSPGRYREQY
v_call: TRBV15; j_call: TRBJ2-1; cdr3_aa: ATSRVWGASYNEQF
v_call: TRBV7-9; j_call: TRBJ2-2; cdr3_aa: ASSEGPRNTGELF
v_call: TRBV18; j_call: TRBJ2-7; cdr3_aa: ASSPGRGGSYEQY
v_call: TRBV11-2; j_call: TRBJ2-1; cdr3_aa: ASSFPWTSGGLGNEQF
v_call: TRBV29-1; j_call: TRBJ1-2; cdr3_aa: SVEDRTGIVDYGYT
v_call: TRBV9; j_call: TRBJ2-6; cdr3_aa: ASSTRGPWGSGANVLT
v_call: TRBV2; j_call: TRBJ2-3; cdr3_aa: ASSGLAGPSAPPDTQY
v_call: TRBV19; j_call: TRBJ2-7; cdr3_aa: ASSIDHVGYEQY
v_call: TRBV6-5; j_call: TRBJ2-5; cdr3_aa: ASSASAVIMETQY
v_call: TRBV7-9; j_call: TRBJ1-5; cdr3_aa: ASGRGQPQH
v_call: TRBV19; j_call: TRBJ2-1; cdr3_aa: ASSPRLAANEQF
v_call: TRBV29-1; j_call: TRBJ2-1; cdr3_aa: SGSASGYNEQF
v_call: TRBV14; j_call: TRBJ2-1; cdr3_aa: ASSQDHYYNEQF
v_call: TRBV11-2; j_call: TRBJ2-1; cdr3_aa: ASSQPGLAGGQF
v_call: TRBV27; j_call: TRBJ2-7; cdr3_aa: ASSGTSGVYEQY
v_call: TRBV14; j_call: TRBJ2-7; cdr3_aa: ASSQLPKSYEQY
v_call: TRBV15; j_call: TRBJ1-5; cdr3_aa: ATSRGGGEPQH
v_call: TRBV7-9; j_call: TRBJ1-1; cdr3_aa: ASNIPGQQNTEAF
v_call: TRBV5-1; j_call: TRBJ2-3; cdr3_aa: ASSRTRGQLDTQY
v_call: TRBV9; j_call: TRBJ2-5; cdr3_aa: ASSVVAGRAETQY
v_call: TRBV6-1; j_call: TRBJ2-3; cdr3_aa: ASSEYGQATDTQY
v_call: TRBV9; j_call: TRBJ1-1; cdr3_aa: ASSPYNRNTEAF
v_call: TRBV7-8; j_call: TRBJ2-7; cdr3_aa: ASSLALLAASYEQY
v_call: TRBV27; j_call: TRBJ1-5; cdr3_aa: ASSFGGNQPQH
v_call: TRBV4-1; j_call: TRBJ2-7; cdr3_aa: ASSQGTSSSYEQY
v_call: TRBV10-3; j_call: TRBJ2-3; cdr3_aa: AISESPSGAKSSTDTQY
v_call: TRBV14; j_call: TRBJ2-5; cdr3_aa: ASSQDKEETQY
v_call: TRBV29-1; j_call: TRBJ1-1; cdr3_aa: SVYPGQEKNTEAF
v_call: TRBV10-3; j_call: TRBJ2-2; cdr3_aa: AISEADVLAGGNTGELF
v_call: TRBV7-6; j_call: TRBJ2-3; cdr3_aa: ASSLGVGGNTDTQY
v_call: TRBV29-1; j_call: TRBJ2-7; cdr3_aa: SVGGTRGRDEQY
v_call: TRBV19; j_call: TRBJ2-2; cdr3_aa: ASTREGLGTGELF
v_call: TRBV28; j_call: TRBJ2-1; cdr3_aa: ASSFVGSGSSGEQF
v_call: TRBV12-5; j_call: TRBJ2-3; cdr3_aa: ASGLGEEILYTDTQY
v_call: TRBV6-5; j_call: TRBJ2-7; cdr3_aa: ASSPGRTYEQY
v_call: TRBV6-1; j_call: TRBJ2-1; cdr3_aa: ASSEDNRAVHNEQF
v_call: TRBV9; j_call: TRBJ2-1; cdr3_aa: ASSAGRQRTSDHNEQF
v_call: TRBV7-8; j_call: TRBJ2-7; cdr3_aa: ASSLELADSYEQY